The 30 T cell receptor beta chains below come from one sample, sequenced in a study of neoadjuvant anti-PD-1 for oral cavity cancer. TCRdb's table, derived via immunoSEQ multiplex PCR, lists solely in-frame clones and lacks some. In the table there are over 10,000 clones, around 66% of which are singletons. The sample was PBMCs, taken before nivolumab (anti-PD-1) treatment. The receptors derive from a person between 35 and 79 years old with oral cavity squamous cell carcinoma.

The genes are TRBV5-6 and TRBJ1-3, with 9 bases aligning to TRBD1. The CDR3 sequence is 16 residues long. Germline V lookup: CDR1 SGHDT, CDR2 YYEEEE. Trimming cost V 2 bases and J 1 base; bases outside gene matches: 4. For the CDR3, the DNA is TGTGCCAGCAGCTTAAACAGGGGGCAATCTGGAAACACCATATATTTT. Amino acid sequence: CASSLNRGQSGNTIYF.

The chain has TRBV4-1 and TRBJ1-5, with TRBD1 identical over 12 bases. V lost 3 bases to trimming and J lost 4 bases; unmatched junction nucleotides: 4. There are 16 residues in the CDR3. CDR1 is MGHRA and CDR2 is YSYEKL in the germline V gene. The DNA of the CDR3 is TGCGCCAGCAGCCAGACGGGACAGGGGGCGAATCAGCCCCAGCATTTT. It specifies CASSQTGQGANQPQHF.

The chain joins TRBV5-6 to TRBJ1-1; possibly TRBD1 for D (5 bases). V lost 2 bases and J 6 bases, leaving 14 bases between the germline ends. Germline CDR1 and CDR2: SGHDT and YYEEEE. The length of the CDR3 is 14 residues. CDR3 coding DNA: TGTGCCAGCAGCTTTTCGATTCCGGGGCCTGAAGCTTTCTTT. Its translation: CASSFSIPGPEAFF.

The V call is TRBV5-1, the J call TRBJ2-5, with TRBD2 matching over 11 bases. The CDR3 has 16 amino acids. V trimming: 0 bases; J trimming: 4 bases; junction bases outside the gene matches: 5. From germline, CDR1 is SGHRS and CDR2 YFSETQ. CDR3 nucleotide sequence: TGCGCCAGCAGCTTGGGAGGTACTAGCGGGGGAGAGACCCAGTACTTC. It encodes CASSLGGTSGGETQYF.

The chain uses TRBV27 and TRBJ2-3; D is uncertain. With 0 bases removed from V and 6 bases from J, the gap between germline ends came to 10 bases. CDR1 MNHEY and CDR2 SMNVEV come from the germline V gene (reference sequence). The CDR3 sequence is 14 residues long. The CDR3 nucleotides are TGTGCCAGCAGTTTATCCACCGCCAGGGATACGCAGTATTTT. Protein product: CASSLSTARDTQYF.

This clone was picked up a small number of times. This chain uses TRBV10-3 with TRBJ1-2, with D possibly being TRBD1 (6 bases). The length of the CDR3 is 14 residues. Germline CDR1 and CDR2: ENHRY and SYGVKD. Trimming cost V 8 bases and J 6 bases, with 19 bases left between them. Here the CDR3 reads CAIAVLGGGDGYTF. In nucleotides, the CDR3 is TGTGCCATCGCGGTTCTAGGGGGGGGAGATGGCTACACCTTC.

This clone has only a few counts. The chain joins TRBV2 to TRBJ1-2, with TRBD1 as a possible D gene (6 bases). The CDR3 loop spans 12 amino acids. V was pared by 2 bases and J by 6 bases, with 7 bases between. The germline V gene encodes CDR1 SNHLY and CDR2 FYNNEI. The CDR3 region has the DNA TGTGCCAGCAGTGAATCAGGGGATGGCTACACCTTC. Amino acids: CASSESGDGYTF.

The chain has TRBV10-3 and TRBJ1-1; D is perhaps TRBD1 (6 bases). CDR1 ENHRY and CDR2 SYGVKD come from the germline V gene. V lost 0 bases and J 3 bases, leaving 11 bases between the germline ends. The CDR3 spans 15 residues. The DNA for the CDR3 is TGTGCCATCAGTGAGTCGCAGGGGACCGACACTGAAGCTTTCTTT. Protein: CAISESQGTDTEAFF.

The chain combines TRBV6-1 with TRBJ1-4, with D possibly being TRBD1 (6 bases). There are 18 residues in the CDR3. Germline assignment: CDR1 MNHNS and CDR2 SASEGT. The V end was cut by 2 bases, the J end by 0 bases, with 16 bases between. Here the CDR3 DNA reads TGTGCCAGCAGTGAACTCTTCCGGGGGCAGGCAACTAATGAAAAACTGTTTTTT. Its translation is CASSELFRGQATNEKLFF.

CDR3 nucleotides: TGTGCCAGCAGCTTGTACTCCGGGACGTTCCAAGAGACCCAGTACTTC. This encodes CASSLYSGTFQETQYF. The gene calls are TRBV5-4 and TRBJ2-5; D could derive from TRBD1 or TRBD2 (5 bases each). The length of the CDR3 is 16 residues. Germline loops: CDR1 SGHNT, CDR2 YYREEE (reference sequence). The V and J ends lost 1 base and 1 base respectively, with 14 bases between them.

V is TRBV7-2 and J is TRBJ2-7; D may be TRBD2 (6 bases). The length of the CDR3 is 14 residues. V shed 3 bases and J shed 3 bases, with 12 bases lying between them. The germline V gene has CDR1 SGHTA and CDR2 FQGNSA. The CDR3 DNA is TGTGCCAGCAGCTTGGGGGGAGGCCTCTACGAGCAGTACTTC. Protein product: CASSLGGGLYEQYF.

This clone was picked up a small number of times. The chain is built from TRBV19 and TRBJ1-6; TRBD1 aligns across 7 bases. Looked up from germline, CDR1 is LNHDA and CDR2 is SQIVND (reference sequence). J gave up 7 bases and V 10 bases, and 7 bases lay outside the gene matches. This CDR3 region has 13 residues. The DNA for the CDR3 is TGTGCCACCAAGGGACAGCGGAATTCACCCCTCCACTTT. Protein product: CATKGQRNSPLHF.

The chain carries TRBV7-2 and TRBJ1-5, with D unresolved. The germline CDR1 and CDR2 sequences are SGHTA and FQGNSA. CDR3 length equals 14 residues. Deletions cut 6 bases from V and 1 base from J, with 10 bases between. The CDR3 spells CASSPNWSNQPQHF. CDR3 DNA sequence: TGTGCCAGCAGTCCGAATTGGAGCAATCAGCCCCAGCATTTT.

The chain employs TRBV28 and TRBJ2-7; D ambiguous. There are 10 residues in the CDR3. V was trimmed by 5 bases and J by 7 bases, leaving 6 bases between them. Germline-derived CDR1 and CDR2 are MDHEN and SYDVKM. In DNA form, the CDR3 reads TGTGCCAGCAGTGGCCTTGAGCAGTACTTC. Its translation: CASSGLEQYF.

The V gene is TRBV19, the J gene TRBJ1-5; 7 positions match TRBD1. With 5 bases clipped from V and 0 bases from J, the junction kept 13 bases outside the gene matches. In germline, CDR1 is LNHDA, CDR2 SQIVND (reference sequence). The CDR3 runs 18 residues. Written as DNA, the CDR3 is TGTGCCAGTAGTCACGGACAGGAGAGGGTATATAGCAATCAGCCCCAGCATTTT. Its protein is CASSHGQERVYSNQPQHF. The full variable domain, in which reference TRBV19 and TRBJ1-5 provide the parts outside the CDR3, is DGGITQSPKYLFRKEGQNVTLSCEQNLNHDAMYWYRQDPGQGLRLIYYSQIVNDFQKGDIAEGYSVSREKKESFPLTVTSAQKNPTAFYLCASSHGQERVYSNQPQHFGDGTRLSIL.

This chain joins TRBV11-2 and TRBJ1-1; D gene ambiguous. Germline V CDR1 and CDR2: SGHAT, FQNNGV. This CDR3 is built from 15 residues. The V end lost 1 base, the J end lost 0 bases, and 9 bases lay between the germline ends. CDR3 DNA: TGTGCCAGCAGCTTAGCCGGAACCTTGAACACTGAAGCTTTCTTT. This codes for CASSLAGTLNTEAFF.

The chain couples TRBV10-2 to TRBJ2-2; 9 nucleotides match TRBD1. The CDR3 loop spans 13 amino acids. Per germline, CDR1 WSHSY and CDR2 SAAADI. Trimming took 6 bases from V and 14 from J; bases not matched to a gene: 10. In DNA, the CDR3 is TGCGCCAGCAGGGGGGGAGGGGACAGGGTTCTGTTTTTT. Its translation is CASRGGGDRVLFF.

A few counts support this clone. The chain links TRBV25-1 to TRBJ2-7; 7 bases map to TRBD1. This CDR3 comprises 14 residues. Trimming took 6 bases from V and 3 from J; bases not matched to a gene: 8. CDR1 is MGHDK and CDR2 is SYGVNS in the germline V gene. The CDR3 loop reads CASRSRGLGYEQYF. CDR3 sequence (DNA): TGTGCCAGCAGAAGTAGGGGGCTAGGCTACGAGCAGTACTTC.

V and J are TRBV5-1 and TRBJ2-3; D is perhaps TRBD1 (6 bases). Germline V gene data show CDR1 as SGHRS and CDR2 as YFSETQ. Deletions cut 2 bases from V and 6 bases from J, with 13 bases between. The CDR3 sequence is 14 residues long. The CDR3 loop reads CASSFWTDSDTQYF. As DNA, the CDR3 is TGCGCCAGCAGCTTTTGGACAGATTCTGATACGCAGTATTTT.

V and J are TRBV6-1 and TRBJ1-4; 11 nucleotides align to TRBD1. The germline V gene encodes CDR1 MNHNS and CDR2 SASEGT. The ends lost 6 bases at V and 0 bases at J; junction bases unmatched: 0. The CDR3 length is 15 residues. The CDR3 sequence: CASRGQGATNEKLFF. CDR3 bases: TGTGCCAGCAGGGGACAGGGGGCAACTAATGAAAAACTGTTTTTT.

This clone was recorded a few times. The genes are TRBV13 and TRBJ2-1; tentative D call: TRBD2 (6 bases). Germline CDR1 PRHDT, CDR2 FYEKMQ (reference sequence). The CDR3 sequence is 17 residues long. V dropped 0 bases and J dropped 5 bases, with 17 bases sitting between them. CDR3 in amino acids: CASSLGAQWAGNNEQFF. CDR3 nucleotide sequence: TGTGCCAGCAGCTTAGGGGCTCAGTGGGCGGGGAACAATGAGCAGTTCTTC.

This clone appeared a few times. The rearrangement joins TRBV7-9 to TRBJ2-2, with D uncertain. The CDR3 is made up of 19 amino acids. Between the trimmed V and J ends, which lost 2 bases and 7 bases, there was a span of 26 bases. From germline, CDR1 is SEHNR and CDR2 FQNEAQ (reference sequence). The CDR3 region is CASSLPLTMPTETNGELFF. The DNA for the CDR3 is TGTGCCAGCAGCTTACCTTTGACGATGCCTACAGAAACCAACGGGGAGCTGTTTTTT.

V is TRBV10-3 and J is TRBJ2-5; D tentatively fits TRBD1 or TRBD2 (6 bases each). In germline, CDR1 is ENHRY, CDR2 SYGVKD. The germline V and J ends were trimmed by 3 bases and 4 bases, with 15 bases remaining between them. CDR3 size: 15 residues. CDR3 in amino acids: CAISDGGTRGETQYF. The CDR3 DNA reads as TGTGCCATCAGTGATGGAGGGACACGGGGAGAGACCCAGTACTTC.

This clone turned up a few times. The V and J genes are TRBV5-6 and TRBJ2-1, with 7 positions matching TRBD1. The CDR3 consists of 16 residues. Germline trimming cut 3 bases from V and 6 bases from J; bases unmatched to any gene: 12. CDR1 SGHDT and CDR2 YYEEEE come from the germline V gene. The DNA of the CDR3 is TGTGCCAGCAGCTCCAGGGACAGAGGATACTTCAATGAGCAGTTCTTC. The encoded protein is CASSSRDRGYFNEQFF. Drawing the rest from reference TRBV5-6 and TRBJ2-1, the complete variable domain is DAGVTQSPTHLIKTRGQQVTLRCSPKSGHDTVSWYQQALGQGPQFIFQYYEEEERQRGNFPDRFSGHQFPNYSSELNVNALLLGDSALYLCASSSRDRGYFNEQFFGPGTRLTVL.

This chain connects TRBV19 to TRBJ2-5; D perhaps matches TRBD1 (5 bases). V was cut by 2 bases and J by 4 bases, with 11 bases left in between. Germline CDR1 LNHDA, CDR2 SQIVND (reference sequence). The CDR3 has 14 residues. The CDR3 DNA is TGTGCCAGTAGTATAACAGGCCCCCGAGAGACCCAGTACTTC. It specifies CASSITGPRETQYF. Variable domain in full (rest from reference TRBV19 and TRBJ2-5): DGGITQSPKYLFRKEGQNVTLSCEQNLNHDAMYWYRQDPGQGLRLIYYSQIVNDFQKGDIAEGYSVSREKKESFPLTVTSAQKNPTAFYLCASSITGPRETQYFGPGTRLLVL.

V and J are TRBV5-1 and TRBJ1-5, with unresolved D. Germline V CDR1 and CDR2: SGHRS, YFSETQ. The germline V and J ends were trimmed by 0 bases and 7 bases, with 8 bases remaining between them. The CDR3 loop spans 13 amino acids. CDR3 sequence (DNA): TGCGCCAGCAGCTTGGCAGTAGGCCAGCCCCAGCATTTT. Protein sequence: CASSLAVGQPQHF.

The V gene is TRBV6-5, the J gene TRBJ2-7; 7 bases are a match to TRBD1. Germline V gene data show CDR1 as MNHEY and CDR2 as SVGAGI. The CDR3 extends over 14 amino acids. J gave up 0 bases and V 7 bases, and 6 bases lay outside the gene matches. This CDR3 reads CASTTDRSSYEQYF. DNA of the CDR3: TGTGCCAGCACTACGGACAGGAGCTCCTACGAGCAGTACTTC.

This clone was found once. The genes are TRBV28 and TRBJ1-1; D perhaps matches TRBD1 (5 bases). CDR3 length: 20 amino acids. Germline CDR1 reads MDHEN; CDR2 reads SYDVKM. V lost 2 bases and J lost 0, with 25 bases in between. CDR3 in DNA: TGTGCCAGCAGTTTACATAGCGTGCCAGGGTGGTCGGCTATGAACACTGAAGCTTTCTTT. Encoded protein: CASSLHSVPGWSAMNTEAFF.

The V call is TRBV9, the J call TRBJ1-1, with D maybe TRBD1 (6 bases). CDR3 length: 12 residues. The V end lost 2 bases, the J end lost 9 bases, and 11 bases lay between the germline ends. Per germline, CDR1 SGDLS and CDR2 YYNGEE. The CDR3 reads CASSVSGDKAFF. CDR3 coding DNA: TGTGCCAGCAGCGTGTCCGGGGACAAAGCTTTCTTT. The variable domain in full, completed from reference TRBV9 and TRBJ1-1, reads DSGVTQTPKHLITATGQRVTLRCSPRSGDLSVYWYQQSLDQGLQFLIQYYNGEERAKGNILERFSAQQFPDLHSELNLSSLELGDSALYFCASSVSGDKAFFGQGTRLTVV.

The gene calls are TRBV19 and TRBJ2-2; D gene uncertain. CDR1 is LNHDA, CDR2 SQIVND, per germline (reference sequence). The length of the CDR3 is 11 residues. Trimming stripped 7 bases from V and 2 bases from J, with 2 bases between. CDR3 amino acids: CASKNTGELFF. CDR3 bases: TGTGCCAGTAAAAACACCGGGGAGCTGTTTTTT.